This TCR beta chain was documented in a study of T cells in Graves' hyperthyroidism and ophthalmopathy (dated by TCRdb to between 2019 and 2020). For context, the study as a whole: Peripheral blood samples were taken at the time of initial diagnosis, prior to any treatment. For training and testing, the roughly 97 patients in the discovery cohort were randomly divided in a 7:3 ratio. Prospective prediction of ophthalmopathy was tested in an independent validation cohort of 18 to 20 hyperthyroidism patients and around 16 patients who later progressed to ophthalmopathy. Once sampling was done, hyperthyroidism patients were given methimazole at a starting dose of 30 mg daily, whereas ophthalmopathy patients were given high-dose intravenous methylprednisolone. The paper describes TCR Vbeta CDR3 sequencing of 130 to 150 peripheral blood samples, made up of about 41 ophthalmopathy patients, approximately 76 hyperthyroidism patients and around 17 progressor patients. Thyroid tissue and blood T-cell repertoires from six Graves' hyperthyroidism patients were also compared in the study. TCR V-J signatures able to tell the groups apart were searched for in a discovery cohort of 90 to 100 patients, of whom more than 40 had Graves' ophthalmopathy and about 55 had stable Graves' hyperthyroidism. Summary of the overall study and its limitations: Most expanded thyroid clonotypes (frequency above 0.001) were also detected in blood, suggesting blood repertoires may reflect thyroid immune responses. In validation, the model predicted progression to ophthalmopathy a median of 6.5 months before onset, with around 70% sensitivity and about 72% specificity. A model built on a 13 V-J signature distinguished ophthalmopathy from stable hyperthyroidism, reaching around 88% sensitivity and 81.08% specificity in cross-validation and 80%/75% in testing. No statistical method was used to set the sample size in advance, and investigators knew the group allocation.

There are 14 amino acids in the CDR3, from cysteine to phenylalanine inclusive. The read is trimmed to its CDR3 DNA, 42 bases read in frame from base 1. The germline V gene encodes CDR1 DFQATT and CDR2 SNEGSKA (reference sequence). Trimming removed 4 bases from V and 3 bases from J; the gene matches leave 3 bases unexplained. Graves' hyperthyroidism was defined as stable when no progression to ophthalmopathy occurred over 18 months of follow-up. Hyperthyroidism patients were newly diagnosed, had a disease duration of under 2 months, and were aged 18 to 65 years. Patients with uncontrolled infections, other autoimmune diseases, pregnancy or lactation were excluded. Clinical symptoms, serum thyroxine and TRAb, thyroid ultrasound, and orbital computed tomography formed the basis for the diagnoses. PBMCs were isolated from approximately 10 ml of fresh peripheral blood by Ficoll-Paque density gradient centrifugation. Total RNA was extracted with Trizol reagent, and quality was checked on an Agilent 2100 Bioanalyzer.

This clonotype was seen at least ten times. The antigen it recognizes is unknown. No qualities accompany the bases; no much larger clone lies one base away. The TCR beta CDR3 regions were amplified from RNA transcripts. The TCR CDR3 was subjected to a first round of RT-PCR using the HTBI primer set and the Qiagen OneStep RT-PCR kit. Libraries were constructed in a second round of multiplex PCR, after which size selection and purification were performed. Paired-end sequencing of the libraries was performed with 100 bp reads on an Illumina HiSeq2000. The authors processed their data as follows. SOAPnuke was used to process the raw data, throwing out any read that contained adapters or uncalled bases, had a mean Phred below 15, or lacked an exact constant-primer or identifier match. High-quality paired reads were merged using COPE v1.2.5, and each unique nucleotide sequence was defined as a clonotype. MiTCR v1.1 was used to align the clonotypes against IMGT TRBV, TRBD and TRBJ reference segments. The analysis was restricted to V-J combinations with a frequency above 0.0001, which together covered about 99% of the repertoires. The TCS score was defined as F50 (clonal expansion) divided by E x V (chaos), with BLOSUM62-based TCRdist calculated between CDR3 peptides within each V-J. Welch's t-statistics and random forest reduced around 550 V-J features to 10 to 15, which were used in a naive Bayes classifier (R e1071). Using fastp at Q25 and MiXCR, TCRdb reprocessed the public reads and kept productive beta chains. Entries that share a CDR3 protein sequence are merged under the most common genes and DNA. TCRdb's processing, not the authors' own work, is the source of the V and J calls. In this sample the table shows around 450,000 distinct CDR3 sequences, about 15% of which occur a single time. About 14% of the sample is taken by the ten largest.

The V and J segments used are TRBV20-1 and TRBJ1-1, and 12 bases in between align with TRBD1. The specimen sequenced was blood. This sequence originates from a woman between 18 and 29 years old with Graves' hyperthyroidism. The nucleotides read TGCAGTGCTAAAGGGGACAGGGGGCACACTGAAGCTTTCTTT. It specifies CSAKGDRGHTEAFF.